The 26 T cell receptor beta chains listed next were all sequenced from one sample in a study of immune evolution from preneoplasia to lung adenocarcinoma. Data came from immunoSEQ multiplex PCR; TCRdb stores just in-frame clones and leaves some out. The data show several thousand clones, 84% seen once. Sequencing was performed on FFPE normal lung tissue adjacent to the tumor. Receptors originate from a person between 50 and 70 years old with lung adenocarcinoma.

The genes are TRBV11-1 and TRBJ1-1, with 7 positions matching TRBD1. The CDR3 covers 16 residues. The J segment lost 0 bases and the V segment lost 1 base, leaving 5 bases of the junction unmatched. Germline CDR1 reads SGHAT; CDR2 reads FQDESV (reference sequence). The CDR3 reads CASSLETGRMNTEAFF. The DNA for the CDR3 is TGTGCCAGCAGCTTAGAGACAGGGAGGATGAACACTGAAGCTTTCTTT.

This sequence joins TRBV28 and TRBJ1-5, with 9 nucleotides matching TRBD1. V gave up 2 bases and J gave up 6 bases; unmatched junction bases: 5. The germline V gene encodes CDR1 MDHEN and CDR2 SYDVKM. This CDR3 has 15 residues. CDR3 loop: CASSLEQGATQPQHF. In DNA, the CDR3 is TGTGCCAGCAGTTTAGAACAGGGGGCGACTCAGCCCCAGCATTTT.

The V and J genes are TRBV4-1 and TRBJ1-6; TRBD1 matches 7 bases. Germline V lookup: CDR1 MGHRA, CDR2 YSYEKL. V lost 0 bases, J lost 6 bases, and 11 bases stayed unmatched. The CDR3 extends over 18 amino acids. CDR3 residues: CASSQDRVRGTGNSPLHF. The CDR3 DNA is TGCGCCAGCAGCCAAGATCGGGTCAGGGGGACTGGTAATTCACCCCTCCACTTT.

DNA of the CDR3: TGTGCCAGCAGCAAAGCAGGGGACGCCTACGAGCAGTACTTC. Translation: CASSKAGDAYEQYF. The chain carries TRBV21-1 and TRBJ2-7. TRBV21-1 is a pseudogene locus. The CDR3 runs 14 residues.

The V gene is TRBV29-1, the J gene TRBJ2-5, with D perhaps TRBD1 (5 bases). The CDR3 contains 17 residues. V was clipped by 4 bases and J by 0 bases, with 21 bases between them. CDR1 SQVTM and CDR2 ANQGSEA come from the germline V gene. Written as DNA, the CDR3 is TGCAGCGTTGTAATGTTGGGGTCGCAGGGCTACCAAGAGACCCAGTACTTC. This translates into CSVVMLGSQGYQETQYF.

This clone was observed a few times. The J gene is TRBJ1-6, the V gene TRBV28, with TRBD1 matching 8 bases. Losses at the gene ends were 6 bases for V and 7 bases for J; bases not matched to a gene: 8. The CDR3 extends over 15 amino acids. Germline V CDR1 and CDR2: MDHEN, SYDVKM. This CDR3 is CASSETTGDNSPLHF. The CDR3 DNA is TGTGCCAGCAGCGAAACGACAGGGGACAATTCACCCCTCCACTTT.

The rearrangement links TRBV19 to TRBJ1-1; 7 bases agree with TRBD1. The germline CDR1 and CDR2 sequences are LNHDA and SQIVND (reference sequence). CDR3 length: 17 amino acids. V shed 7 bases, J shed 1 base, and the junction held 15 bases outside the gene matches. The CDR3 DNA follows: TGTGCCAGTAAGTTACTGACTATGGACAGGCGGAACACTGAAGCTTTCTTT. This sequence encodes CASKLLTMDRRNTEAFF.

The rearrangement links TRBV9 to TRBJ1-2, with TRBD1 matching over 12 bases. The CDR3 consists of 14 residues. Germline values: CDR1 SGDLS, CDR2 YYNGEE. Trimming cost V 7 bases and J 4 bases; bases outside gene matches: 5. The CDR3 DNA follows: TGTGCCAGCGGCCGGGACAGGGGGCTCTATGGCTACACCTTC. Translation gives CASGRDRGLYGYTF.

V gene TRBV29-1 combines with J gene TRBJ1-1, with a weak D call TRBD1 (5 bases). The V gene's germline CDR1 is SQVTM and CDR2 ANQGSEA. V was pared by 4 bases and J by 1 base, with 10 bases between. The CDR3 has 13 amino acids. CDR3: CSVGFGGNTEAFF. The DNA of the CDR3 is TGCAGCGTTGGCTTTGGGGGGAACACTGAAGCTTTCTTT.

This clone was observed once. The gene calls are TRBV11-2 and TRBJ1-4; 7 bases are shared with TRBD1. CDR1 and CDR2 (germline): SGHAT, FQNNGV. V trimming: 6 bases; J trimming: 7 bases; junction bases outside the gene matches: 11. The CDR3 has 15 residues. This CDR3 reads CASSSKGARTEKLFF. In DNA, the CDR3 is TGTGCCAGCAGTTCCAAGGGGGCTCGGACTGAAAAACTGTTTTTT.

J is TRBJ2-3 and V is TRBV5-1, with 7 bases identical to TRBD1. CDR1 and CDR2 from the germline V gene are SGHRS and YFSETQ. The J segment lost 3 bases and the V segment lost 5 bases, leaving 9 bases of the junction unmatched. The CDR3 totals 15 residues. Here the CDR3 DNA reads TGCGCCAGCAGGGAGACAGGGATTGAGACAGATACGCAGTATTTT. Residues: CASRETGIETDTQYF. The variable domain in full, completed from reference TRBV5-1 and TRBJ2-3, reads KAGVTQTPRYLIKTRGQQVTLSCSPISGHRSVSWYQQTPGQGLQFLFEYFSETQRNKGNFPGRFSGRQFSNSRSEMNVSTLELGDSALYLCASRETGIETDTQYFGPGTRLTVL.

To note about this clone: The junction shows a germline mismatch at one end, possibly a read error. The V gene is TRBV28, the J gene TRBJ2-7, with 7 nucleotides matching TRBD2. The CDR3 totals 14 residues. Germline V gives CDR1 MDHEN, CDR2 SYDVKM. CDR3 sequence reads: CASSSTSEPYGQYF. The CDR3 region has the DNA TGTGCCAGCAGTTCCACTAGCGAACCCTACGGGCAGTACTTC.

The chain links TRBV6-5 to TRBJ1-1; D gene ambiguous. CDR3 length equals 15 residues. With 1 base removed from V and 4 bases from J, the gap between germline ends came to 13 bases. Germline loops: CDR1 MNHEY, CDR2 SVGAGI. The CDR3 protein is CASSYFPGRATEAFF. The CDR3 nucleotides are TGTGCCAGCAGTTACTTCCCCGGGAGGGCCACTGAAGCTTTCTTT.

The chain uses TRBV29-1 and TRBJ2-7; 9 bases are a match to TRBD1. The CDR3 runs 15 residues. Germline V gene lookup returns CDR1 SQVTM and CDR2 ANQGSEA. The ends lost 6 bases at V and 5 bases at J; junction bases unmatched: 14. In nucleotides, the CDR3 is TGCAGCGTCCTCGGAGGGGACAGGGAAACTAACGAGCAGTACTTC. Amino acid sequence: CSVLGGDRETNEQYF.

The chain employs TRBV5-4 and TRBJ1-2; 11 bases are a match to TRBD1. V dropped 4 bases and J dropped 4; count of bases not matched to a gene: 3. The CDR3 runs to 14 residues. Germline CDR1 SGHNT, CDR2 YYREEE (reference sequence). Written as DNA, the CDR3 is TGTGCCAGCAGCGAGGACAGGGGGCTCTATGGCTACACCTTC. This codes for CASSEDRGLYGYTF.

The chain combines TRBV28 with TRBJ1-3; D remains unclear. V dropped 5 bases and J dropped 0 bases, with 8 bases sitting between them. The germline gives CDR1 MDHEN, CDR2 SYDVKM. CDR3 length: 14 residues. CDR3 DNA: TGTGCCAGCAGTAATCGGTACTCTGGAAACACCATATATTTT. Its protein is CASSNRYSGNTIYF.

The genes are TRBV14 and TRBJ1-1, with 8 nucleotides matching TRBD1. The CDR3 sequence is 18 residues long. V was pared by 4 bases and J by 0 bases, with 13 bases of the junction left unmatched. Germline CDR1 SGHDN, CDR2 FVKESK. The CDR3 region has the DNA TGTGCCAGCAGCCTGAACGTGCAGGGGGCCCTCGTGAACACTGAAGCTTTCTTT. Protein: CASSLNVQGALVNTEAFF.

In DNA, the CDR3 is TGTGCCAGCAGTGAAGGGGAACTCTCTGATGAGCAGTACTTC. Translating gives CASSEGELSDEQYF. This chain uses TRBV6-1 with TRBJ2-7; D unclear. From germline, CDR1 is MNHNS and CDR2 SASEGT. Trimming stripped 1 base from V and 7 bases from J, with 14 bases between. This CDR3 has 14 residues.

The V and J genes are TRBV10-3 and TRBJ1-4; D is uncertain. The CDR3 covers 14 residues. V dropped 4 bases and J dropped 3 bases, with 9 bases sitting between them. Looked up from germline, CDR1 is ENHRY and CDR2 is SYGVKD. The CDR3 DNA is TGTGCCATCAGTGCGACGGAGGCTAATGAAAAACTGTTTTTT. It translates to CAISATEANEKLFF.

DNA of the CDR3: TGTGCCAGCAGTGAAGAGATGGGGGGAGGGTTCAATGAGCAGTTCTTC. This gives the protein CASSEEMGGGFNEQFF. The V call is TRBV6-1, the J call TRBJ2-1; 7 bases fit TRBD2. J was trimmed by 6 bases and V by 1 base; bases with no gene match: 9. Per the germline V gene, CDR1 is MNHNS and CDR2 is SASEGT. The CDR3 sequence is 16 residues long.

This chain uses TRBV7-2 with TRBJ2-7, with 11 bases that match TRBD2. Looked up from germline, CDR1 is SGHTA and CDR2 is FQGNSA. The junction had 14 bases not matched to a gene; V was cut back by 7 bases and J by 6 bases. The CDR3 extends over 16 amino acids. CDR3 DNA sequence: TGTGCCAGCAACCCTGGGACTAGCGGCCCTTCGGGCGAGCAGTACTTC. As protein: CASNPGTSGPSGEQYF.

This clone has just one count. V gene TRBV28 combines with J gene TRBJ2-7; perhaps TRBD2 as D (5 bases). This CDR3 has 14 residues. V gave up 3 bases and J gave up 2 bases, with 11 bases separating them. The germline CDR1 and CDR2 sequences are MDHEN and SYDVKM. The CDR3 DNA reads as TGTGCCAGCAGTTTCCGGGGTTATACCTACGAGCAGTACTTC. It is translated as CASSFRGYTYEQYF.

A single count supports this clone. The gene calls are TRBV6-6 and TRBJ1-5; 7 bases fit TRBD1. V was pared by 6 bases and J by 0 bases, with 5 bases of the junction left unmatched. CDR1 and CDR2 (germline): MNHNY, SVGAGI (reference sequence). The CDR3 runs to 15 residues. This chain's CDR3 is CASRKGTASNQPQHF. CDR3 bases: TGTGCCAGCAGGAAGGGGACAGCTAGCAATCAGCCCCAGCATTTT.

V usage is TRBV6-1 and J usage is TRBJ1-1; weak D call: TRBD1 (5 bases). Germline CDR1 MNHNS, CDR2 SASEGT. The CDR3 runs 16 residues. V was shortened by 3 bases and J by 1 base, with 15 bases between the two germline ends. In DNA, the CDR3 is TGTGCCAGCAGTGATCTCGCAGGGTGGTCGAACACTGAAGCTTTCTTT. It specifies CASSDLAGWSNTEAFF.

J is TRBJ1-5 and V is TRBV5-6; D is unclear. Germline values: CDR1 SGHDT, CDR2 YYEEEE. This CDR3 region has 16 residues. V was trimmed by 1 base and J by 5 bases, leaving 16 bases between them. The CDR3 is CASSLRTGRRDQPQHF. The DNA of the CDR3 is TGTGCCAGCAGCTTGCGGACCGGAAGAAGAGATCAGCCCCAGCATTTT. Using reference TRBV5-6 and TRBJ1-5 for the parts outside the CDR3, the full variable domain is DAGVTQSPTHLIKTRGQQVTLRCSPKSGHDTVSWYQQALGQGPQFIFQYYEEEERQRGNFPDRFSGHQFPNYSSELNVNALLLGDSALYLCASSLRTGRRDQPQHFGDGTRLSIL.

The chain is built from TRBV5-4 and TRBJ2-3, with D unclear. The germline V gene has CDR1 SGHNT and CDR2 YYREEE (reference sequence). The V and J ends lost 3 bases and 0 bases respectively, with 14 bases between them. The CDR3 totals 16 residues. This chain's CDR3 is CASSYSYSTSTDTQYF. The CDR3 DNA is TGTGCCAGCAGCTATTCGTACAGTACTAGCACAGATACGCAGTATTTT.